This entry lists 9 T cell receptor beta chains sequenced from one sample in a study of T cells in localized non-small cell lung cancer. Sequencing used immunoSEQ multiplex PCR; TCRdb keeps in-frame clones, though not all of them. This table holds around 29,000 clones, more than 70% found once. Specimen: peripheral blood, collected before any cancer treatment. The receptors here all came from a female donor aged 60 or older with stage III squamous cell lung carcinoma.

This chain connects TRBV28 to TRBJ2-1, with 11 positions matching TRBD2. V shed 4 bases and J 4 bases; nucleotides not matched to a gene: 6. The length of the CDR3 is 16 residues. Per the germline V gene, CDR1 is MDHEN and CDR2 is SYDVKM. The DNA for the CDR3 is TGTGCCAGCAGTTCCCCCGGGACTAGCGGATACAATGAGCAGTTCTTC. It is translated as CASSSPGTSGYNEQFF.

The chain links TRBV9 to TRBJ2-7; 9 bases map to TRBD1. Per germline, CDR1 SGDLS and CDR2 YYNGEE. Trimming at V came to 0 bases and at J to 4 bases, leaving 2 bases not matched to a gene. This CDR3 spans 14 amino acids. The DNA of the CDR3 is TGTGCCAGCAGCGTAGGGGGACAGGGATACGAGCAGTACTTC. Protein: CASSVGGQGYEQYF.

The chain employs TRBV2 and TRBJ2-7; no firm D call. The CDR3 is made up of 13 amino acids. Trimming left V 5 bases short and J 3 bases short, with 11 bases between. Germline V lookup: CDR1 SNHLY, CDR2 FYNNEI. The CDR3 DNA reads as TGTGCCAGCAGTACATCGGGTTACTACGAGCAGTACTTC. Protein sequence: CASSTSGYYEQYF.

The chain is built from TRBV6-6 and TRBJ2-3, with no clear D. Trimming took 6 bases from V and 3 from J, leaving 10 bases between them. The CDR3 runs to 13 residues. Germline CDR1 and CDR2: MNHNY and SVGAGI (reference sequence). The CDR3 loop reads CASRTWMTDTQYF. The DNA for the CDR3 is TGTGCCAGCAGAACATGGATGACAGATACGCAGTATTTT.

The chain couples TRBV18 to TRBJ1-4; 8 bases are a match to TRBD1. The CDR3 length is 14 residues. The germline V gene encodes CDR1 KGHSH and CDR2 LQKENI. V was clipped by 6 bases and J by 8 bases; unmatched bases: 8. The CDR3 DNA sequence: TGTGCCAGCTCTCCGCAGGGGGCTCGGGAAAAACTGTTTTTT. Translating gives CASSPQGAREKLFF.

The rearrangement uses TRBV12-1 and TRBJ2-5; the D call in the table, TRBD1, was not verified against the DNA. TRBV12-1 is flagged as a pseudogene. This CDR3 is 15 amino acids long. Here the CDR3 reads CASRPGGRGSETQYF. CDR3 in DNA: TGTGCCAGCAGACCTGGGGGCAGGGGGTCTGAGACCCAGTACTTC.

The V and J genes are TRBV2 and TRBJ2-3, with D possibly matching TRBD1 (5 bases). CDR1 and CDR2 from the germline V gene are SNHLY and FYNNEI. This CDR3 comprises 15 residues. The germline V and J ends were trimmed by 4 bases and 0 bases, with 11 bases remaining between them. The CDR3 loop reads CASSGQGGSTDTQYF. Here the CDR3 DNA reads TGTGCCAGCAGTGGGCAGGGCGGTAGCACAGATACGCAGTATTTT.

This chain joins TRBV11-2 and TRBJ2-4, with a weak D call TRBD2 (6 bases). This CDR3 is 17 amino acids long. Trimming took off 5 bases at V and 2 bases at J, with 19 bases between the two ends. In germline, CDR1 is SGHAT, CDR2 FQNNGV. CDR3 protein: CASSPLPRGGTKNIQYF. The DNA of the CDR3 is TGTGCCAGCAGCCCCCTGCCTCGAGGAGGGACCAAAAACATTCAGTACTTC.

The chain couples TRBV10-1 to TRBJ2-5; TRBD1 might be the D (6 bases). The CDR3 spans 13 residues. Trimming cost V 2 bases and J 5 bases, with 9 bases left between them. Germline V gene sequence: CDR1 WNHNN, CDR2 SYGVQD (reference sequence). CDR3 bases: TGCGCCAGCAGTGAGAGGGGGTTCGAGACCCAGTACTTC. This codes for CASSERGFETQYF.